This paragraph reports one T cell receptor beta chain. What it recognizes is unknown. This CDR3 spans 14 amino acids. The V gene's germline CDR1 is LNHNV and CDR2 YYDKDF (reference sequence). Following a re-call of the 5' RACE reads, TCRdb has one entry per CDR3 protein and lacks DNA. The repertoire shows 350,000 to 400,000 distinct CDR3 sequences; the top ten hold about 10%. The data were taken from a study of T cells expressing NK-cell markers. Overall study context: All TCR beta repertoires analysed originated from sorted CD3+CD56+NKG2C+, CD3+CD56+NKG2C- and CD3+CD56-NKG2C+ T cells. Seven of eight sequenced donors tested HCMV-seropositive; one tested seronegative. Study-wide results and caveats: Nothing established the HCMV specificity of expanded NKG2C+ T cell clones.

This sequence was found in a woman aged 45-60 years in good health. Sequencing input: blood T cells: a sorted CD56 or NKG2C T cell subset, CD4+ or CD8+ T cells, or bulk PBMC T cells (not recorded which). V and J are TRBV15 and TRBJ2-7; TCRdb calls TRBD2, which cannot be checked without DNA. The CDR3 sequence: CATSTSGTSGKQYF. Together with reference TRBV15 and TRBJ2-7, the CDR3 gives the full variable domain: DAMVIQNPRYQVTQFGKPVTLSCSQTLNHNVMYWYQQKSSQAPKLLFHYYDKDFNNEADTPDNFQSRRPNTSFCFLDIRSPGLGDTAMYLCATSTSGTSGKQYFGPGTRLTVT.